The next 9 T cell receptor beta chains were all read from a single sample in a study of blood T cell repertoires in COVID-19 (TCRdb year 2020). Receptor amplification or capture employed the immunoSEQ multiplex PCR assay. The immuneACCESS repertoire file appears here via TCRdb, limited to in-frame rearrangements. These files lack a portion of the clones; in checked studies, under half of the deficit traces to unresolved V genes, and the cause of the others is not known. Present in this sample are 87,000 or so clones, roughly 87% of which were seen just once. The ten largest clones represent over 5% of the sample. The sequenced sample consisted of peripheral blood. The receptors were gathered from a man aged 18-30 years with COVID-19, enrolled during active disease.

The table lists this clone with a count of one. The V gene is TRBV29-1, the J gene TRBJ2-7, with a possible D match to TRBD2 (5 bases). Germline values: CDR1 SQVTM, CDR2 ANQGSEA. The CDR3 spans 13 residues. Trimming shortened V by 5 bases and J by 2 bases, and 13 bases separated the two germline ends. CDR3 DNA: TGCAGCGTTCTGGGCGGGTACGCCTACGAGCAGTACTTC. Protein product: CSVLGGYAYEQYF.

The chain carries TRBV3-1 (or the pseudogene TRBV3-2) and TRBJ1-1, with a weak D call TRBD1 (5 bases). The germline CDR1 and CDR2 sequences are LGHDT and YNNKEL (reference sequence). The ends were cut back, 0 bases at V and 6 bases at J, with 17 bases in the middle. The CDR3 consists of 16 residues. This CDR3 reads CASSQDTPRWGAEAFF. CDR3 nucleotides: TGTGCCAGCAGCCAAGACACCCCGCGATGGGGCGCTGAAGCTTTCTTT.

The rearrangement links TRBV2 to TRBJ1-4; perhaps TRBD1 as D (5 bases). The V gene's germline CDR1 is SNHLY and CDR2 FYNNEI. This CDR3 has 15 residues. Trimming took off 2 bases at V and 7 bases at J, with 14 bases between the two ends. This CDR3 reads CASSEYGGGIEKLFF. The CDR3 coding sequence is TGTGCCAGCAGTGAATATGGGGGGGGGATTGAAAAACTGTTTTTT. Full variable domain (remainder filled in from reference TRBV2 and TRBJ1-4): EPEVTQTPSHQVTQMGQEVILRCVPISNHLYFYWYRQILGQKVEFLVSFYNNEISEKSEIFDDQFSVERPDGSNFTLKIRSTKLEDSAMYFCASSEYGGGIEKLFFGSGTQLSVL.

CDR3 coding DNA: TGTGCCTGGAGTGTACGTTTGGGGCTGGTTCAGGGAGATACGCAGTATTTT. This codes for CAWSVRLGLVQGDTQYF. The genes are TRBV30 and TRBJ2-3; tentatively, D is TRBD1 (5 bases). Trimming took 0 bases from V and 5 from J, leaving 21 bases between them. There are 17 residues in the CDR3. The germline V gene has CDR1 GTSNPN and CDR2 SVGIG (reference sequence). Combining the CDR3 with reference TRBV30 and TRBJ2-3 gives the whole variable domain SQTIHQWPATLVQPVGSPLSLECTVEGTSNPNLYWYRQAAGRGLQLLFYSVGIGQISSEVPQNLSASRPQDRQFILSSKKLLLSDSGFYLCAWSVRLGLVQGDTQYFGPGTRLTVL.

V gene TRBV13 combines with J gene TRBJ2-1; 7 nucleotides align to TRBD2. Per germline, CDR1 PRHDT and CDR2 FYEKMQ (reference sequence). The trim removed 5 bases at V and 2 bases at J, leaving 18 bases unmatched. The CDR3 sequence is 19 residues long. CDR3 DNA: TGTGCCAGCAGCCCCAGACCGGGACTAAGAACCAACGCCTACAATGAGCAGTTCTTC. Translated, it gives CASSPRPGLRTNAYNEQFF.

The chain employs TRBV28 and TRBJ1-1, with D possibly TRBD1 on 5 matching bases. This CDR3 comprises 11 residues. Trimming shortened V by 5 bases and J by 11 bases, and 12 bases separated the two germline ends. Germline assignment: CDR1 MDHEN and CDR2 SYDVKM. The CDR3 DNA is TGTGCCAGCAGTAGACAGCTCTTGGCTTTCTTT. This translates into CASSRQLLAFF.

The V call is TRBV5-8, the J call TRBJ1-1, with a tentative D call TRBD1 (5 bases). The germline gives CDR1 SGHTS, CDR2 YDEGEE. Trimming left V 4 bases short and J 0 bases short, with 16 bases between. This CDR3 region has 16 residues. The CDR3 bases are TGTGCCAGCAGCCGCGGCAGGGCTTTTATGAACACTGAAGCTTTCTTT. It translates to CASSRGRAFMNTEAFF. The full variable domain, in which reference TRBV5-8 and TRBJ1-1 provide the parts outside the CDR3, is EAGVTQSPTHLIKTRGQQATLRCSPISGHTSVYWYQQALGLGLQFLLWYDEGEERNRGNFPPRFSGRQFPNYSSELNVNALELEDSALYLCASSRGRAFMNTEAFFGQGTRLTVV.

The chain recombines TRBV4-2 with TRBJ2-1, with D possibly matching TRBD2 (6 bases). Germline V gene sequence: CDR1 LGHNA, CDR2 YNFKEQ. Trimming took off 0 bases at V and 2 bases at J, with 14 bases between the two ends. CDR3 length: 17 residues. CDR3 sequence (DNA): TGTGCCAGCAGCCAAGATGGGGAGGCGATACCCTACAATGAGCAGTTCTTC. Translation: CASSQDGEAIPYNEQFF.

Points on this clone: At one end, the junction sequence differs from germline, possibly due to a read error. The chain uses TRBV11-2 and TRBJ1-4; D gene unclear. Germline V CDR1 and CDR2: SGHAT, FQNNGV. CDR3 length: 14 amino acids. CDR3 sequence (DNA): TGTGCCAGCAGCTTATCTGCAACTAATGAAAAACTGCTTTTT. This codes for CASSLSATNEKLLF.